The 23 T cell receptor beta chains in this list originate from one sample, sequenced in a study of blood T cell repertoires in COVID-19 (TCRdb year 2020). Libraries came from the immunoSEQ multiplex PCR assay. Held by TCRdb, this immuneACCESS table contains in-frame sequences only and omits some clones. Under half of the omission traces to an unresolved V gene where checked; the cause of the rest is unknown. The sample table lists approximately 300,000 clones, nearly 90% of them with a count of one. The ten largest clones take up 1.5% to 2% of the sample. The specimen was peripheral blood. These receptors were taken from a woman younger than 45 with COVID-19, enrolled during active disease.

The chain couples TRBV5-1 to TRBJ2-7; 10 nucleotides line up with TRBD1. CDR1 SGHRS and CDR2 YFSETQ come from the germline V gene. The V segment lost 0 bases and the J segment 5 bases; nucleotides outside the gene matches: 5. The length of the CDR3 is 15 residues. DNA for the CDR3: TGCGCCAGCAGCTTGGGCCCAGGACAGGGGGACGAGCAGTACTTC. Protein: CASSLGPGQGDEQYF.

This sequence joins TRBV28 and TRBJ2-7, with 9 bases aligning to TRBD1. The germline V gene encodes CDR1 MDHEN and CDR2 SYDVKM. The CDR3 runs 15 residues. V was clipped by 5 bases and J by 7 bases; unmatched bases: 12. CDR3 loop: CASSHGTGRAPEQYV. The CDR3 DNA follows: TGTGCCAGCAGTCATGGGACAGGGCGAGCTCCGGAGCAGTACGTC.

The CDR3 reads CASSLSLNQETQYF. The CDR3 DNA reads TGTGCCAGCAGCTTAAGCCTAAACCAAGAGACCCAGTACTTC. The chain couples TRBV7-9 to TRBJ2-5; D unresolved. CDR1 and CDR2 from the germline V gene are SEHNR and FQNEAQ (reference sequence). This CDR3 spans 14 amino acids. The germline V and J ends were trimmed by 2 bases and 0 bases, with 7 bases remaining between them.

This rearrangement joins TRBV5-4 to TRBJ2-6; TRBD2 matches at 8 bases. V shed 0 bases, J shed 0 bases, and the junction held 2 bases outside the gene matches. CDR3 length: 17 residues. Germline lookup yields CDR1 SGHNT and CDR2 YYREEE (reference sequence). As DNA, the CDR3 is TGTGCCAGCAGCTTGGCCGCGGGGGGCTCTGGGGCCAACGTCCTGACTTTC. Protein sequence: CASSLAAGGSGANVLTF.

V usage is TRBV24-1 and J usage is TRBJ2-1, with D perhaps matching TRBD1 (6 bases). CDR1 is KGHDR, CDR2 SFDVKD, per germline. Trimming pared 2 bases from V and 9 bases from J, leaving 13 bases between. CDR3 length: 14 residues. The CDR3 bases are TGTGCCACCAGTGATTCTAACAGGGCCGGTGAGCAGTTCTTC. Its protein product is CATSDSNRAGEQFF.

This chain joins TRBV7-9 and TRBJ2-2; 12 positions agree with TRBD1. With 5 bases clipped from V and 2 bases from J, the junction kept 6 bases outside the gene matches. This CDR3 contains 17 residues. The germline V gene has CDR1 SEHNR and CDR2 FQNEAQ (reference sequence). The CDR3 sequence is CASSTWDRGQNTGELFF. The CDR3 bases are TGTGCCAGCAGCACCTGGGACAGGGGGCAAAACACCGGGGAGCTGTTTTTT.

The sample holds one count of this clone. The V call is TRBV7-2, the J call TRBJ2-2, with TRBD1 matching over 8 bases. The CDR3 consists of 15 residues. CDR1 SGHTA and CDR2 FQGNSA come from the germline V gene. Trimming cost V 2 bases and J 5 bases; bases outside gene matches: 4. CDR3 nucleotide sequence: TGTGCCAGCAGCTTACAGGGGGCGTGGACCGGGGAGCTGTTTTTT. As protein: CASSLQGAWTGELFF.

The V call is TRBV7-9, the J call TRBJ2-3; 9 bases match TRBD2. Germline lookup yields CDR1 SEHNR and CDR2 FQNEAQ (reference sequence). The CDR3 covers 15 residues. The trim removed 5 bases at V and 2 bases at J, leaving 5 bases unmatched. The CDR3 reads CASSTGTSYTDTQYF. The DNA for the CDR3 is TGTGCCAGCAGCACCGGGACTAGCTACACAGATACGCAGTATTTT.

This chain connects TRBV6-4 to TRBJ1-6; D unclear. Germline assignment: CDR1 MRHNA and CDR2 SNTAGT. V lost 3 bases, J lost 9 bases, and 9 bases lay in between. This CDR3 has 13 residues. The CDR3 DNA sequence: TGTGCCAGCAGTGAATGGGCCGGTTCACCCCTCCACTTT. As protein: CASSEWAGSPLHF.

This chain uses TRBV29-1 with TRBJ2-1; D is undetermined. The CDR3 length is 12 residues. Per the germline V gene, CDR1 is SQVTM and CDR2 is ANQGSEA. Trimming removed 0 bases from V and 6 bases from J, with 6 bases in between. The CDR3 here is CSVEDKSNEQFF. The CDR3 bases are TGCAGCGTTGAAGACAAGAGCAATGAGCAGTTCTTC.

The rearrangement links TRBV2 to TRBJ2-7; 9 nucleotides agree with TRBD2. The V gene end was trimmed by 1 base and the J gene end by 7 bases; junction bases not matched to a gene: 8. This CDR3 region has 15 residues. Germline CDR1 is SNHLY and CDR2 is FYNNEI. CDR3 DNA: TGTGCCAGCAGTGAAGGGCCTAGCGGGGCCAGGGAGCAGTACGTC. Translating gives CASSEGPSGAREQYV.

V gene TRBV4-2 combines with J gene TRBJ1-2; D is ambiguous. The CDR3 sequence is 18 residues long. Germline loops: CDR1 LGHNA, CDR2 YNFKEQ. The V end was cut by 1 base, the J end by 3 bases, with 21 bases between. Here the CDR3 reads CASSQVGGSQGAYYGYTF. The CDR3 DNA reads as TGTGCCAGCAGCCAAGTCGGCGGCAGCCAAGGAGCCTACTATGGCTACACCTTC.

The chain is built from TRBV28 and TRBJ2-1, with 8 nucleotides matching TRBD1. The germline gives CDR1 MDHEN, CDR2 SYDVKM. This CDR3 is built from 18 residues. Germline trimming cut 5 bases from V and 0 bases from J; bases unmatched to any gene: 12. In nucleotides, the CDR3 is TGTGCCAGCAGTCCGCTGGGGACAGGCAGAAGCTCCTACAATGAGCAGTTCTTC. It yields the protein CASSPLGTGRSSYNEQFF.

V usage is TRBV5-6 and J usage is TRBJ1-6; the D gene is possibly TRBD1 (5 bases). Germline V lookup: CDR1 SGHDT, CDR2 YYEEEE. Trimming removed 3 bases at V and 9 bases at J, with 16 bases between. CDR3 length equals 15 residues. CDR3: CASSWERGSSSPLHF. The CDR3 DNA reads TGTGCCAGCAGCTGGGAAAGGGGCTCTAGTTCACCCCTCCACTTT.

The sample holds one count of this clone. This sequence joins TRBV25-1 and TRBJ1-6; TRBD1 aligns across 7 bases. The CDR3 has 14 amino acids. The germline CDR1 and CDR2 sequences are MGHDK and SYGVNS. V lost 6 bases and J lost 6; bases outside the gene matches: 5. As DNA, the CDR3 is TGTGCCAGCAGGAGGGGGCGGACTAATTCACCCCTCCACTTT. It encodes CASRRGRTNSPLHF. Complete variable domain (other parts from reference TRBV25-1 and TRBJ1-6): EADIYQTPRYLVIGTGKKITLECSQTMGHDKMYWYQQDPGMELHLIHYSYGVNSTEKGDLSSESTVSRIRTEHFPLTLESARPSHTSQYLCASRRGRTNSPLHFGNGTRLTVT.

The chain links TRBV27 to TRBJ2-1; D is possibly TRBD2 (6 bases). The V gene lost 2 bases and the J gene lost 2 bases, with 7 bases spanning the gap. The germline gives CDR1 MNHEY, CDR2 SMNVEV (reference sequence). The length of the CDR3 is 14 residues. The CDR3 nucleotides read TGTGCCAGCAGTTTAGGGGGGACCTACAATGAGCAGTTCTTC. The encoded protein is CASSLGGTYNEQFF.

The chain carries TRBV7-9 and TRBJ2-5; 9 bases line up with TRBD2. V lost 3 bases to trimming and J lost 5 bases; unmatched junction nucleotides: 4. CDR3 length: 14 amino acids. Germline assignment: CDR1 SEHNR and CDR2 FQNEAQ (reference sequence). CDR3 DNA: TGTGCCAGCAGCTTCGGGACTAGCCGGGAGACCCAGTACTTC. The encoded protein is CASSFGTSRETQYF.

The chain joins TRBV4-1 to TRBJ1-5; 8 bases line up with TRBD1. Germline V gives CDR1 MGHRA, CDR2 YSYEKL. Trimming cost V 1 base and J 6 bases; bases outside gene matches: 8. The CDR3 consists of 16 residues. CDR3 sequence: CASSQVARGRIQPQHF. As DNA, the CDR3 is TGCGCCAGCAGCCAAGTAGCCAGGGGGCGTATTCAGCCCCAGCATTTT.

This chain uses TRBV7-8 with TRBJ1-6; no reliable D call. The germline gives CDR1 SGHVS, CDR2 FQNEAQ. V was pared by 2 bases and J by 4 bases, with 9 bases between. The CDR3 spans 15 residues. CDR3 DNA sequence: TGTGCCAGCAGCTTATTGGCGGGGTATAATTCACCCCTCCACTTT. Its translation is CASSLLAGYNSPLHF.

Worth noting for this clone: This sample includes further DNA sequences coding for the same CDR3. The CDR3 sequence: CASSRDSYGYTF. In DNA form, the CDR3 reads TGTGCCAGCAGCCGTGACAGTTATGGCTACACCTTC. The chain has TRBV5-4 and TRBJ1-2; TRBD1 might be the D (5 bases). V lost 4 bases and J lost 5, with 9 bases in between. Germline loops: CDR1 SGHNT, CDR2 YYREEE (reference sequence). This CDR3 spans 12 amino acids.

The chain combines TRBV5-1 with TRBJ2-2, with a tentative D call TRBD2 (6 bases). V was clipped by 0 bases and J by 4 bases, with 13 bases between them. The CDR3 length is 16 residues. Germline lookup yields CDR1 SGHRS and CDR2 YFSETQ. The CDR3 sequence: CASSLAGTPSTGELFF. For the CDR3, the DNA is TGCGCCAGCAGCTTGGCCGGGACTCCTTCCACCGGGGAGCTGTTTTTT.

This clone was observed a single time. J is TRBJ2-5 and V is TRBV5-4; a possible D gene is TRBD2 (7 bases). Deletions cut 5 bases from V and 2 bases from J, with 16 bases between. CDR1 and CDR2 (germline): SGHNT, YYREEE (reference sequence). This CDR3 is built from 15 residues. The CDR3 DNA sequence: TGTGCCAGCAGTGCCGGGGGGCAGGTACAAGAGACCCAGTACTTC. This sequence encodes CASSAGGQVQETQYF.

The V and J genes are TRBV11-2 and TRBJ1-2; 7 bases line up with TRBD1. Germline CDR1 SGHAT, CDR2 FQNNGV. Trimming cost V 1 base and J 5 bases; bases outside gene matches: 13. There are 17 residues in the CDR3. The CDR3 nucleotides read TGTGCCAGCAGCTTAGGGCGTCCGGGACAGAGCCTTTATGGCTACACCTTC. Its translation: CASSLGRPGQSLYGYTF.